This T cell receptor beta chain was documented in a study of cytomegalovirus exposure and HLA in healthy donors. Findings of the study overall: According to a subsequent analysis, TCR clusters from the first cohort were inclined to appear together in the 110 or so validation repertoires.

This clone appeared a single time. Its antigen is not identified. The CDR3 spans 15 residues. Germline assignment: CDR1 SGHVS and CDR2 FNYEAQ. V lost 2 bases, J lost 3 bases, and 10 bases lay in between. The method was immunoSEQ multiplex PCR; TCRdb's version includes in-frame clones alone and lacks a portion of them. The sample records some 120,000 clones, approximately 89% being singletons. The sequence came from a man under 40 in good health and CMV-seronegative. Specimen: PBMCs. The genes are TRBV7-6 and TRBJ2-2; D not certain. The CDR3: CASSLTSSDTGELFF. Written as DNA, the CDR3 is TGTGCCAGCAGCTTAACCTCCTCGGACACCGGGGAGCTGTTTTTT.